This T cell receptor beta chain was found in a study of T cells after yellow fever vaccination. This clonotype was seen ten or more times. Germline-derived CDR1 and CDR2 are DFQATT and SNEGSKA (reference sequence). This CDR3 region has 11 residues. After removal of 3 bases from V and 15 bases from J, the junction contained 5 bases not matched to a gene. TCRdb analysed the 5' RACE reads with MiXCR anew, one entry per CDR3 protein. The sample lists some 500,000 distinct CDR3 sequences, roughly 12% occurring once. Here the sequenced sample was PBMCs, taken on the day of the yellow fever booster vaccination. The chain has TRBV20-1 and TRBJ2-1, with 10 nucleotides matching TRBD2. This receptor was taken from a man aged 25 to 40 who received the YFV17D yellow fever vaccine. CDR3 protein: CSASLGLAPFF. In DNA form, the CDR3 reads TGCAGTGCTAGTTTGGGACTAGCGCCGTTCTTC.